One sample yielded the 17 T cell receptor beta chains listed below, sequenced in a study of cytomegalovirus exposure and HLA in healthy donors. 60 Vbeta and 13 Jbeta primers were used in PCR. The table came from immunoSEQ multiplex PCR; TCRdb's copy has only in-frame clones and leaves some out. The sample contains about 160,000 clones, roughly four fifths of which appear only once. What was sequenced was PBMCs. These receptors were collected from a female donor in good health and CMV-seronegative.

This clone was seen repeatedly, ten times or more. This chain joins TRBV28 and TRBJ1-2; 8 bases map to TRBD1. Germline CDR1 is MDHEN and CDR2 is SYDVKM. The CDR3 runs to 12 residues. After removal of 5 bases from V and 6 bases from J, the junction contained 2 bases not matched to a gene. The CDR3 spells CASSGQGHGYTF. CDR3 sequence (DNA): TGTGCCAGCAGTGGACAGGGACATGGCTACACCTTC.

This clone was observed once. The CDR3 DNA reads TGTGCCATCAGTGGCGGGACAGGGACCTACGAGCAGTACTTC. Amino acid sequence: CAISGGTGTYEQYF. The chain is built from TRBV10-3 and TRBJ2-7, with TRBD1 identical over 9 bases. The CDR3 is 14 residues long. V was clipped by 4 bases and J by 2 bases; unmatched bases: 3. CDR1 and CDR2 from the germline V gene are ENHRY and SYGVKD.

The chain has TRBV2 and TRBJ2-5, with 10 nucleotides matching TRBD2. Germline V gene data show CDR1 as SNHLY and CDR2 as FYNNEI. There are 16 residues in the CDR3. Germline trimming cut 6 bases from V and 4 bases from J; bases unmatched to any gene: 11. CDR3 protein: CASSRTALAGVETQYF. The DNA of the CDR3 is TGTGCCAGCAGCCGAACGGCTCTAGCGGGAGTAGAGACCCAGTACTTC.

V is TRBV7-3 and J is TRBJ1-5; possibly TRBD1 for D (6 bases). This CDR3 region has 14 residues. Germline V gene lookup returns CDR1 SGHTA and CDR2 FQGTGA. Trimming cost V 6 bases and J 1 base, with 10 bases left between them. The DNA for the CDR3 is TGTGCCAGCAGGCGTCAGGGGAGCAATCAGCCCCAGCATTTT. Protein product: CASRRQGSNQPQHF.

The V and J genes are TRBV11-3 and TRBJ1-3; 7 bases align to TRBD1. With 5 bases clipped from V and 1 base from J, the junction kept 2 bases outside the gene matches. CDR1 and CDR2 from the germline V gene are SGHNT and YENEEA. CDR3 length: 14 amino acids. The CDR3 sequence is CASSPGGSGNTIYF. The CDR3 nucleotides are TGTGCCAGCAGCCCAGGGGGTTCTGGAAACACCATATATTTT.

This sequence joins TRBV5-1 and TRBJ1-1, with a weak D call TRBD1 (5 bases). The V gene lost 4 bases and the J gene lost 6 bases, with 10 bases spanning the gap. Germline V lookup: CDR1 SGHRS, CDR2 YFSETQ. The CDR3 has 12 amino acids. The CDR3 protein is CASSRGGSEAFF. The CDR3 nucleotides read TGCGCCAGCAGCCGCGGGGGTTCTGAAGCTTTCTTT.

V is TRBV19 and J is TRBJ2-5; 10 bases agree with TRBD1. Trimming cost V 5 bases and J 6 bases; bases outside gene matches: 9. Per germline, CDR1 LNHDA and CDR2 SQIVND (reference sequence). CDR3 length: 15 amino acids. As DNA, the CDR3 is TGTGCCAGTAGTGGGGGGACAGGGGTCGGGCAGACCCAGTACTTC. Amino acid sequence: CASSGGTGVGQTQYF.

DNA of the CDR3: TGTGCCAGCAGCAGACGACAGGGCTTAGCCCCAAACACTGAAGCTTTCTTT. Translation: CASSRRQGLAPNTEAFF. The chain recombines TRBV7-8 with TRBJ1-1, with TRBD1 matching 7 bases. Germline CDR1 reads SGHVS; CDR2 reads FQNEAQ. The junction had 14 bases not matched to a gene; V was cut back by 5 bases and J by 2 bases. The CDR3 totals 17 residues.

The genes are TRBV5-4 and TRBJ2-3; no definite D call. Trimming removed 0 bases from V and 1 base from J, with 6 bases in between. Germline loops: CDR1 SGHNT, CDR2 YYREEE (reference sequence). The CDR3 is made up of 14 amino acids. CDR3 nucleotides: TGTGCCAGCAGCTTGGGAGTCCGCACAGATACGCAGTATTTT. The encoded protein is CASSLGVRTDTQYF.

The chain combines TRBV7-2 with TRBJ2-5, with D unclear. The CDR3 covers 13 residues. V shed 5 bases and J shed 7 bases, with 14 bases lying between them. CDR1 SGHTA and CDR2 FQGNSA come from the germline V gene. For the CDR3, the DNA is TGTGCCAGCAGCCGCGCGGTCCTGGGGACCCAGTACTTC. Protein: CASSRAVLGTQYF.

In the case of this clone: Distinct nucleotide sequences in the sample also encode this CDR3. V usage is TRBV6-5 and J usage is TRBJ1-5; TRBD1 matches 8 bases. The CDR3 is 15 amino acids. Germline loops: CDR1 MNHEY, CDR2 SVGAGI. The J segment lost 1 base and the V segment lost 5 bases, leaving 4 bases of the junction unmatched. The CDR3 DNA sequence: TGTGCCAGCAGTCCCGACAGGGGCAGCAATCAGCCCCAGCATTTT. As protein: CASSPDRGSNQPQHF.

The chain combines TRBV28 with TRBJ1-5; 11 bases fit TRBD1. The CDR3 covers 16 residues. Germline V gives CDR1 MDHEN, CDR2 SYDVKM. With V trimmed by 5 bases and J by 9 bases, 12 bases remained unmatched. Here the CDR3 reads CASSPSTGTGGTPQHF. In DNA, the CDR3 is TGTGCCAGCAGTCCCTCCACCGGGACAGGGGGGACGCCCCAGCATTTT.

The genes are TRBV5-1 and TRBJ1-2; D is unclear. V was cut by 1 base and J by 1 base, with 11 bases left in between. This CDR3 is 15 amino acids long. In germline, CDR1 is SGHRS, CDR2 YFSETQ. The CDR3, as DNA: TGCGCCAGCAGCTTGTCGGCGGCCGTTAACTATGGCTACACCTTC. The encoded protein is CASSLSAAVNYGYTF.

This clone was recorded a few times. The gene calls are TRBV6-5 and TRBJ1-2, with TRBD1 matching over 7 bases. CDR1 MNHEY and CDR2 SVGAGI come from the germline V gene. The V and J ends lost 6 bases and 6 bases, in that order; junction bases with no gene match: 10. This CDR3 spans 14 amino acids. The DNA for the CDR3 is TGTGCCAGCAGCCGGGACAGCAACTTAAATGGCTACACCTTC. Amino acid sequence: CASSRDSNLNGYTF.

The chain uses TRBV27 and TRBJ2-7; TRBD1 aligns across 7 bases. The junction had 17 bases not matched to a gene; V was cut back by 6 bases and J by 6 bases. The CDR3 sequence is 16 residues long. Germline values: CDR1 MNHEY, CDR2 SMNVEV (reference sequence). The CDR3 here is CASSPQLRGRRGEQYF. CDR3 nucleotide sequence: TGTGCCAGCAGCCCCCAGCTTAGGGGGCGTCGGGGCGAGCAGTACTTC.

The V gene is TRBV11-2, the J gene TRBJ2-7; no firm D call. Germline loops: CDR1 SGHAT, CDR2 FQNNGV. The CDR3 is 12 amino acids. The V end lost 4 bases, the J end lost 5 bases, and 9 bases lay between the germline ends. The CDR3 reads CASSSTIHEQYF. DNA of the CDR3: TGTGCCAGCAGCTCCACTATCCACGAGCAGTACTTC.

This clone was seen a handful of times. This chain's CDR3 is CASSESASGIYNEQFF. CDR3 coding DNA: TGTGCCAGCAGTGAATCTGCTAGCGGGATCTACAATGAGCAGTTCTTC. This chain links TRBV25-1 with TRBJ2-1, with 9 bases aligning to TRBD2. Germline V gene sequence: CDR1 MGHDK, CDR2 SYGVNS. The J segment lost 3 bases and the V segment lost 1 base, leaving 4 bases of the junction unmatched. The length of the CDR3 is 16 residues.